The T cell receptor (beta chain) described here comes from a study of T cells expressing NK-cell markers (dated by TCRdb to 2018 to 2020). For context, the study as a whole: Three sorted T-cell subsets (CD3+CD56+NKG2C+, CD3+CD56+NKG2C- and CD3+CD56-NKG2C+) from under 10 donors had their TCR beta-chain repertoires profiled. All eight donors whose samples were sequenced were randomly selected healthy volunteers, three of them men and five women. Illumina HiSeq 2000/2500, MiSeq or NextSeq was used to sequence libraries as 2 x 150 bp reads. Among the eight sequenced donors, seven were HCMV-seropositive and one was HCMV-seronegative.

Study-wide conclusions, independent of this receptor: In several donors, the dominant CD3+CD56+NKG2C+ clonotypes ranked among the top 10 CD8+ clonotypes, making up roughly 1.0-7.0% of CD8+ T cells. Those dominant clonotypes were again the most abundant among CD3+CD56-NKG2C+ cells in a few donors, at about 28.3-60.1%. Whether the expanded NKG2C-expressing T cell clones were specific for HCMV antigens remained unclear.

HCMV-specific IgG was detected in serum with a commercial ELISA kit to determine HCMV serostatus. Peripheral blood mononuclear cells were isolated from blood by Ficoll density gradient centrifugation. About this clonotype itself: This receptor's antigen is unknown.

CDR1 MNHNY and CDR2 SVGAGI were looked up in the germline V gene (reference sequence). The CDR3 has 13 amino acids, counting the end cysteine and phenylalanine. The protein alone is recorded here. The sequencing machine was an Illumina HiSeq 2000. TCR beta cDNA libraries were made by 5'RACE template switching that added a universal primer site and unique molecular identifiers. Priming for cDNA synthesis came from the TCR beta constant segment, and two successive PCR amplification steps followed. Under the source paper's analysis protocol: Reads were demultiplexed and grouped by UMI with MIGEC, and clonotypes were assembled and quantified with MiTCR. To exclude erroneous sequences, only TCR cDNA sequences supported by at least two reads were retained. Downstream repertoire analysis used the tcR package, and clonotypes were matched across fractions by CDR3 nucleotide sequence plus V segment. Antigen specificity was annotated against VDJdb with VDJmatch, allowing one amino acid substitution in CDR3. After TCRdb reprocessed the reads, each CDR3 protein sequence was kept as one row, without DNA. The V and J calls and clone size come from TCRdb's table, not from the authors' own analysis. The table for this sample lists 150,000 to 200,000 distinct CDR3 sequences. The ten largest clones represent roughly 21% of the sample.

The receptor was derived from a man aged 18-69 years in good health. The sample consisted of blood T cells: a sorted CD56 or NKG2C T cell subset, CD4+ or CD8+ T cells, or bulk PBMC T cells (not recorded which). The rearranged chain carries TRBV6-6 and TRBJ1-5; as DNA is missing, the TRBD1 call by TCRdb cannot be tested. The CDR3 in this case is CASSLQGSQPQHF.